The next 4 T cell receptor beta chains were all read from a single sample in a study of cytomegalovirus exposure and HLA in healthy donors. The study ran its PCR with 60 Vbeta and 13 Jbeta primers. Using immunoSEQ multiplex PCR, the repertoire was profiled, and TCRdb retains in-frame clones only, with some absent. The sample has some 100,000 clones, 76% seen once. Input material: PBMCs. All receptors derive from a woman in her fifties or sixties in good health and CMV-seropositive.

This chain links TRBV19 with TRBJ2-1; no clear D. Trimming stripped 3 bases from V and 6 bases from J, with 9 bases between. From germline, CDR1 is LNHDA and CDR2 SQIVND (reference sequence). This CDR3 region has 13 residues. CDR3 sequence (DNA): TGTGCCAGTAGTATCAGCAGGATCAATGAGCAGTTCTTC. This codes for CASSISRINEQFF.

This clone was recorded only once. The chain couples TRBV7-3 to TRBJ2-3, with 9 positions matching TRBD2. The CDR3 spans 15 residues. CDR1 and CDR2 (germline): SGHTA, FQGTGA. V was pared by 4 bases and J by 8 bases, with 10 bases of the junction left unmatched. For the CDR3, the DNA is TGTGCCAGCAGCTCCGCTAGGGTGCGGGAGGGTACGCAGTATTTT. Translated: CASSSARVREGTQYF.

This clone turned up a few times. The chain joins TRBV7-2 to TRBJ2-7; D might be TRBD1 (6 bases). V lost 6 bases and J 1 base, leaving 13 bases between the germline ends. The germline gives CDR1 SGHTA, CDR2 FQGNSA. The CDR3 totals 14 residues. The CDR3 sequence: CASSFLGASYEQYF. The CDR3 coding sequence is TGTGCCAGCAGTTTCCTGGGGGCGTCCTACGAGCAGTACTTC.

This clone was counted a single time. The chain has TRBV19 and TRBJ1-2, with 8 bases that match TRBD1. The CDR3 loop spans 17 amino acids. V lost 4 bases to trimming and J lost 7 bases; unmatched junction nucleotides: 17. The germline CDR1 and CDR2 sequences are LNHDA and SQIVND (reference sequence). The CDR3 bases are TGTGCCAGTAGTAAAACCCGGACAGGGTCTGAAGGATTTGGCTACACCTTC. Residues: CASSKTRTGSEGFGYTF.